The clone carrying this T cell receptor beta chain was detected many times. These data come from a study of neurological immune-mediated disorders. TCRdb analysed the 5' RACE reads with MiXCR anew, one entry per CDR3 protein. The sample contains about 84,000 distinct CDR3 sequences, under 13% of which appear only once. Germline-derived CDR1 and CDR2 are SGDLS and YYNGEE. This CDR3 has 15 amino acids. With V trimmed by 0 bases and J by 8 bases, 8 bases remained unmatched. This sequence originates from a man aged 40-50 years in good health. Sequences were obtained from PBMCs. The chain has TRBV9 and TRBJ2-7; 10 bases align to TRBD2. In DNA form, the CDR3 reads TGTGCCAGCAGCGTAGCGGGGCTAGCGGGGGACAAGCAGTACTTC. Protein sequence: CASSVAGLAGDKQYF.